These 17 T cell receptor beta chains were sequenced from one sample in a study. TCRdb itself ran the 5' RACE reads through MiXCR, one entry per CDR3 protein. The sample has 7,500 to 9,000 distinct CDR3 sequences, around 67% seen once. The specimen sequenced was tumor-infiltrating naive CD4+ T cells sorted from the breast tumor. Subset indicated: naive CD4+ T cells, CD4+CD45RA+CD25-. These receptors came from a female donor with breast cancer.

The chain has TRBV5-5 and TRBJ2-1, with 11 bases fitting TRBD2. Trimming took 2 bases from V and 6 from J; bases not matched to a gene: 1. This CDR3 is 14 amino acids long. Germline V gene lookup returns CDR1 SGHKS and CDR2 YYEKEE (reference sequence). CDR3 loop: CASSFTSGSNEQFF. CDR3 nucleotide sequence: TGTGCCAGCAGCTTTACTAGCGGGAGCAATGAGCAGTTCTTC.

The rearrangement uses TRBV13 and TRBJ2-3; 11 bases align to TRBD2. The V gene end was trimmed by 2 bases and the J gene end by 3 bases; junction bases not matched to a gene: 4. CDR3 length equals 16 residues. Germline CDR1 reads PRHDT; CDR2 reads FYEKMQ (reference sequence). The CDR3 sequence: CASSLRLAGTTDTQYF. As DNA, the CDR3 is TGTGCCAGCAGCTTAAGACTAGCGGGGACTACAGATACGCAGTATTTT.

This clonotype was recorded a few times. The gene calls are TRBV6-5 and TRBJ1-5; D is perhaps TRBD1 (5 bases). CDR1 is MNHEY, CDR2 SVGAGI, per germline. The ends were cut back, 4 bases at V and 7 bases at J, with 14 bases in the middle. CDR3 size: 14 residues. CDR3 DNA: TGTGCCAGCAGTTCGGGGCAGGGAAGCCAGCCCCAGCATTTT. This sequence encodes CASSSGQGSQPQHF.

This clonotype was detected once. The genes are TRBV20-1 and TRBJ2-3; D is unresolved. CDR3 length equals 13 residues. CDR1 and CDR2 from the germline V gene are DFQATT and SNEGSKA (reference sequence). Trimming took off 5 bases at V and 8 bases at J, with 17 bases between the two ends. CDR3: CSAPNPSYGTQYF. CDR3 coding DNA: TGCAGTGCTCCCAACCCCAGTTATGGTACGCAGTATTTT.

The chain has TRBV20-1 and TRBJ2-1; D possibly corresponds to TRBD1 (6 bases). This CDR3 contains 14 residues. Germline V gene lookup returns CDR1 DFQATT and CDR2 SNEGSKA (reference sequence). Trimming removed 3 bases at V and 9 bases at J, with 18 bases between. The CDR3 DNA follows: TGCAGTGCTAGTGGCCTCGGCAGGGGCGGTGAGCAGTTCTTC. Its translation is CSASGLGRGGEQFF.

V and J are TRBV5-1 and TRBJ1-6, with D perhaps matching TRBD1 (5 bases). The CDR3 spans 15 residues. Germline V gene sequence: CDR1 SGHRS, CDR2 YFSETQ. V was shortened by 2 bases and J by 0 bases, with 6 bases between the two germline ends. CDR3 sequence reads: CASSFRGSYNSPLHF. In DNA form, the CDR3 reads TGCGCCAGCAGCTTTAGGGGCTCCTATAATTCACCCCTCCACTTT.

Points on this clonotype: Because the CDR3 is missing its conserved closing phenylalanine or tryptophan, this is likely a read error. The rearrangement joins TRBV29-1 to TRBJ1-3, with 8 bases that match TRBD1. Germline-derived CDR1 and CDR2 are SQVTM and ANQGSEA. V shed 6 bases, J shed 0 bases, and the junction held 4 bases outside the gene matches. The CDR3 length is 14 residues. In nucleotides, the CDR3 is TGCAGCGTAGGTACAGGGGGCTCTGGAAACACCATATATTTA. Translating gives CSVGTGGSGNTIYL.

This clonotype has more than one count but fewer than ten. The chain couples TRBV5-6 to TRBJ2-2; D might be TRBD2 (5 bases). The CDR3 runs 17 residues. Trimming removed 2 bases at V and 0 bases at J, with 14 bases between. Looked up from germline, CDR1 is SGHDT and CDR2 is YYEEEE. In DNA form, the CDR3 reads TGTGCCAGCAGCTTTAAGATGAGGACTCCGAACACCGGGGAGCTGTTTTTT. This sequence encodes CASSFKMRTPNTGELFF.

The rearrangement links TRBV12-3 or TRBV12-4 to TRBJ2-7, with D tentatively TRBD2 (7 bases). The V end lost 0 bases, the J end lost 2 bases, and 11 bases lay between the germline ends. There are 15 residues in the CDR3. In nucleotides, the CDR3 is TGTGCCAGCAGTTTAGCGGGGGGGCAGACCTACGAGCAGTACTTC. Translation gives CASSLAGGQTYEQYF.

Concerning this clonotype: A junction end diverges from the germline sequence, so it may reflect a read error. CDR3 sequence: CASSISGQGAPGANVLTF. CDR3 in DNA: TGTGCCAGTAGTATATCTGGACAGGGGGCGCCTGGGGCGAACGTCCTGACTTTC. V usage is TRBV19 and J usage is TRBJ2-6; 11 positions agree with TRBD1. This CDR3 contains 18 residues. CDR1 is LNHDA, CDR2 SQIVND, per germline (reference sequence). Using reference TRBV19 and TRBJ2-6 for the parts outside the CDR3, the full variable domain is DGGITQSPKYLFRKEGQNVTLSCEQNLNHDAMYWYRQDPGQGLRLIYYSQIVNDFQKGDIAEGYSVSREKKESFPLTVTSAQKNPTAFYLCASSISGQGAPGANVLTFGAGSRLTVL.

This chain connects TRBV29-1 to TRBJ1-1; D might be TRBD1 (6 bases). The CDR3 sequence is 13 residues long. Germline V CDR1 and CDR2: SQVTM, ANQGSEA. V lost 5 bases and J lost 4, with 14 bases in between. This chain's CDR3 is CSVCDRMGTEAFF. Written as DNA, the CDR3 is TGCAGCGTTTGTGACAGGATGGGCACTGAAGCTTTCTTT.

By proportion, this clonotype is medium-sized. The CDR3 loop reads CASRGQGASGANVLTF. CDR3 sequence (DNA): TGTGCCAGTCGGGGACAGGGGGCTTCAGGGGCCAACGTCCTGACTTTC. The chain joins TRBV12-3 or TRBV12-4 to TRBJ2-6; 12 bases line up with TRBD1. The CDR3 totals 16 residues. The V segment lost 9 bases and the J segment 4 bases; nucleotides outside the gene matches: 7.

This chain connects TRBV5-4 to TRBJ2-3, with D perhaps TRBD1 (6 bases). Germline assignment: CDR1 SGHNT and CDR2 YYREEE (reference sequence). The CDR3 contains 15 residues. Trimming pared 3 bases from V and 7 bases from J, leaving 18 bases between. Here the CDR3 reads CASSSPQDSFHTQYF. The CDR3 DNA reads TGTGCCAGCAGCTCACCCCAGGACAGTTTCCATACGCAGTATTTT.

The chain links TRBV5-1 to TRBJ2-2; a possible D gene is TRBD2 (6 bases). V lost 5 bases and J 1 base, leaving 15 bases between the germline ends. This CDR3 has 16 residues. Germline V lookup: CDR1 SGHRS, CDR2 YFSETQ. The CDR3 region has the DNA TGCGCCAGCAGATTGCTCGGCGGGATGAACACCGGGGAGCTGTTTTTT. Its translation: CASRLLGGMNTGELFF.

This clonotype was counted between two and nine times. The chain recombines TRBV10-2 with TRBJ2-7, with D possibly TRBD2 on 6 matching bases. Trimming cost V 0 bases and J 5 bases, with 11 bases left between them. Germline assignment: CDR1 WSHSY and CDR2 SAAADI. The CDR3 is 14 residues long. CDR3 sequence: CASSESGLSHEQYF. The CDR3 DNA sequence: TGCGCCAGCAGTGAGTCGGGACTGAGCCACGAGCAGTACTTC.

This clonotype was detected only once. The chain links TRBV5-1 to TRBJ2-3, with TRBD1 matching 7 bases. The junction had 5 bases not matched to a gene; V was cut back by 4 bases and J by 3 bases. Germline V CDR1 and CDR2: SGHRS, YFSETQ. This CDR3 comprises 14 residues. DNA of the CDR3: TGCGCCAGCAGCCGCGGACAGGAAACAGATACGCAGTATTTT. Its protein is CASSRGQETDTQYF.

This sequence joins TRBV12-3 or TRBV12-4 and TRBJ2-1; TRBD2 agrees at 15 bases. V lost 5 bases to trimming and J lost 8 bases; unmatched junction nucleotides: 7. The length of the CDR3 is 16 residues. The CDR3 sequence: CASSTRGLAGGYEQFF. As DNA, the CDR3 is TGTGCCAGCAGTACCCGGGGACTAGCGGGGGGTTATGAGCAGTTCTTC.